The rows below give T cell receptor beta chains drawn from one sample of a study of blood T cell repertoires in COVID-19. Clones were read by immunoSEQ multiplex PCR, and TCRdb kept only the in-frame ones, dropping some. The repertoire includes around 290,000 clones, around 90% of them detected once, and about 1% sits in the top ten. The sequencing input was PBMCs or T cells enriched from blood (not recorded which). The receptors were sampled from a woman aged 25 to 39 who had recovered from COVID-19. Both conserved end residues are trimmed from each CDR3. The D gene is left open where the match is weak.

>-|TRBJ1-1|TRBV29-1
SVVGRLNTEAF
>-|TRBJ1-1|TRBV14
ASRRGGRAEAF
>-|TRBJ1-5|TRBV30
ACMTAWNQPQH
>-|TRBJ1-1|TRBV7-9
ASSFPSGGLMNTEAF
>TRBD1|TRBJ1-1|TRBV6-6
ASSAQGDRDTEAF
>-|TRBJ2-3|TRBV27
ASSWTELTDTQY
>TRBD2|TRBJ2-1|TRBV19
ASSARTSSSYNEQF
>TRBD1|TRBJ1-1|TRBV24-1
ATSDSKRRQGGNTEAF
>TRBD2|TRBJ2-1|TRBV19
ASSIGTSGYNEQF
>-|TRBJ1-1|TRBV28
ASSPLTEAF
>TRBD1|TRBJ1-2|TRBV6-2/TRBV6-3
ASSYLTGDYGYT
>-|TRBJ1-2|TRBV24-1
ATSDPGLTNYGYT
>-|TRBJ2-1|TRBV27
ASSLSGRNEQF
>-|TRBJ1-2|TRBV25-1
ASRATGLSYGYT
>-|TRBJ2-1|TRBV20-1
SVTGNEQF
>-|TRBJ2-7|TRBV11-2
ASSLNVARGNLTYEQY
>-|TRBJ2-3|TRBV20-1
TTGWAQY
>TRBD1|TRBJ2-7|TRBV3-1/TRBV3-2
ASSPGQGSVSYEQY
>-|TRBJ2-7|TRBV19
ASSIGTTPYEQY
>-|TRBJ1-6|TRBV28
ASTLTWRGSSYNSPLH
>-|TRBJ2-1|TRBV25-1
ASSVLGGREQF
>-|TRBJ2-1|TRBV27
ASSLSVAPYNEQF
>-|TRBJ1-4|TRBV6-5
ASSYSIWGGSEKLF
>TRBD2|TRBJ2-7|TRBV7-9
ASSFGTSSYEQY
>-|TRBJ2-1|TRBV18
ASSRRASSYNEQF
>-|TRBJ2-5|TRBV18
ASSSNLGGLKTQY
>-|TRBJ1-2|TRBV5-1
ASSSTPAPGGSGYT
>TRBD1|TRBJ2-2|TRBV4-3
ASSLRGGTGQAGELF
>TRBD1|TRBJ2-7|TRBV6-2/TRBV6-3
ASSPDRGLLSYEQY
>-|TRBJ2-3|TRBV21-1
ASSKRAGGLRDTQY
>TRBD1|TRBJ1-1|TRBV7-9
ASSLEGQELGAEAF
>TRBD2|TRBJ2-3|TRBV5-1
ASSLTSGGSTDTQY
>-|TRBJ2-1|TRBV28
ASSSARTAGRGQF
>TRBD1|TRBJ2-3|TRBV30
AWSSRRDRLLDTQY
>-|TRBJ1-2|TRBV9
ASFDRFYGYT
>-|TRBJ1-1|TRBV19
ASSPEGLGAF
>TRBD2|TRBJ2-7|TRBV11-2
ASRPAGDYYEQY
>TRBD2|TRBJ2-5|TRBV7-6
ASSLLGGGETQY
>-|TRBJ2-5|TRBV5-1
ASSQGTSQETQY
>TRBD1|TRBJ1-6|TRBV6-6
ASSLTGESPLH
>-|TRBJ1-3|TRBV7-9
ASSPRAQGTGNTIY
>-|TRBJ1-1|TRBV29-1
SVEYAILNTEAF